Presented here are 21 T cell receptor beta chains from one specimen sequenced in a study of CD8 T cells in ankylosing spondylitis. TCRdb used MiXCR to reprocess the 5' RACE reads, holding one entry per CDR3 protein. The profile shows approximately 130,000 distinct CDR3 sequences, 11% of them singletons. The sequenced sample was blood, either unsorted or a sorted T cell fraction (not recorded which). The receptors shown here come from a female donor with ankylosing spondylitis or in good health (not recorded which).

This clonotype was counted many times. V is TRBV5-1 and J is TRBJ2-1; D uncertain. Trimming cost V 1 base and J 4 bases, with 9 bases left between them. Germline-derived CDR1 and CDR2 are SGHRS and YFSETQ. The CDR3 contains 14 residues. CDR3 nucleotide sequence: TGCGCCAGCAGCTTGCAAACCGGTTACAATGAGCAGTTCTTC. Translated, it gives CASSLQTGYNEQFF.

Ten or more counts support this clonotype. J is TRBJ2-7 and V is TRBV14, with 8 nucleotides matching TRBD2. Trimming cost V 1 base and J 0 bases; bases outside gene matches: 8. This CDR3 region has 17 residues. Per the germline V gene, CDR1 is SGHDN and CDR2 is FVKESK. The CDR3 here is CASSQGKLAESSYEQYF. Here the CDR3 DNA reads TGTGCCAGCAGCCAAGGGAAACTAGCGGAAAGCTCCTACGAGCAGTACTTC.

This clonotype was observed many times. This sequence joins TRBV30 and TRBJ2-3; D unresolved. Germline V gene data show CDR1 as GTSNPN and CDR2 as SVGIG (reference sequence). The CDR3 has 12 amino acids. With 5 bases removed from V and 9 bases from J, the gap between germline ends came to 15 bases. For the CDR3, the DNA is TGTGCCTGGGGTGAATCTAGTGAAACGCAGTATTTT. It translates to CAWGESSETQYF.

This clonotype was counted at least ten times. This chain uses TRBV11-3 with TRBJ2-5, with D tentatively TRBD2 (5 bases). Germline CDR1 reads SGHNT; CDR2 reads YENEEA. V lost 5 bases and J lost 5, with 15 bases in between. The CDR3 runs 14 residues. The CDR3 region has the DNA TGTGCCAGCAGCCCTCACCGGGGTGTGGAGACCCAGTACTTC. Protein: CASSPHRGVETQYF. Using reference TRBV11-3 and TRBJ2-5 for the parts outside the CDR3, the full variable domain is EAGVVQSPRYKIIEKKQPVAFWCNPISGHNTLYWYLQNLGQGPELLIRYENEEAVDDSQLPKDRFSAERLKGVDSTLKIQPAELGDSAVYLCASSPHRGVETQYFGPGTRLLVL.

The CDR3 here is CASSLGATGSHGNTIYF. In nucleotides, the CDR3 is TGTGCCAGCAGCTTAGGGGCAACAGGAAGTCATGGAAACACCATATATTTT. The rearrangement uses TRBV7-6 and TRBJ1-3, with D perhaps matching TRBD1 (5 bases). The CDR3 consists of 17 residues. CDR1 and CDR2 (germline): SGHVS, FNYEAQ. V lost 1 base to trimming and J lost 3 bases, with 16 bases between them. Drawing the rest from reference TRBV7-6 and TRBJ1-3, the complete variable domain is GAGVSQSPRYKVTKRGQDVALRCDPISGHVSLYWYRQALGQGPEFLTYFNYEAQQDKSGLPNDRFSAERPEGSISTLTIQRTEQRDSAMYRCASSLGATGSHGNTIYFGEGSWLTVV.

This clonotype was seen only a few times. The genes are TRBV7-6 and TRBJ1-3, with a possible D match to TRBD1 (6 bases). V lost 5 bases to trimming and J lost 0 bases, with 17 bases between them. CDR1 SGHVS and CDR2 FNYEAQ come from the germline V gene. CDR3 length equals 17 residues. CDR3 in DNA: TGTGCCAGCAGCCCCCACCAGGACAGCCTCTCTGGAAACACCATATATTTT. This sequence encodes CASSPHQDSLSGNTIYF. The whole variable domain, remainder taken from reference TRBV7-6 and TRBJ1-3, is GAGVSQSPRYKVTKRGQDVALRCDPISGHVSLYWYRQALGQGPEFLTYFNYEAQQDKSGLPNDRFSAERPEGSISTLTIQRTEQRDSAMYRCASSPHQDSLSGNTIYFGEGSWLTVV.

At least ten counts were recorded for this clonotype. This chain's CDR3 is CASSLPGQAKRQPQHF. CDR3 nucleotides: TGTGCCAGCAGTTTGCCTGGACAGGCAAAACGGCAGCCCCAGCATTTT. The genes are TRBV28 and TRBJ1-5; 7 nucleotides align to TRBD1. Trimming removed 3 bases from V and 7 bases from J; junction bases left unmatched: 12. CDR1 MDHEN and CDR2 SYDVKM come from the germline V gene. The CDR3 extends over 16 amino acids.

Many counts were recorded for this clonotype. The chain joins TRBV20-1 to TRBJ1-5; no clear D gene. V gave up 4 bases and J gave up 5 bases, with 0 bases separating them. The CDR3 covers 9 residues. Germline V gene data show CDR1 as DFQATT and CDR2 as SNEGSKA (reference sequence). CDR3 sequence (DNA): TGCAGTGCTAATCAGCCCCAGCATTTT. This codes for CSANQPQHF.

This clonotype was seen ten or more times. The rearrangement joins TRBV15 to TRBJ1-1, with D unclear. Germline CDR1 is LNHNV and CDR2 is YYDKDF (reference sequence). Trimming cost V 3 bases and J 0 bases, with 14 bases left between them. The CDR3 extends over 16 amino acids. CDR3 nucleotide sequence: TGTGCCACCAGCAGCTTTGCCGCGCCCCTGAACACTGAAGCTTTCTTT. Residues: CATSSFAAPLNTEAFF.

This clonotype occurred many times. The chain recombines TRBV7-2 with TRBJ2-2; no clear D. V lost 3 bases and J 1 base, leaving 6 bases between the germline ends. Germline V gives CDR1 SGHTA, CDR2 FQGNSA. This CDR3 is built from 14 residues. The DNA of the CDR3 is TGTGCCAGCAGCTTTAGGATGAACACCGGGGAGCTGTTTTTT. Protein product: CASSFRMNTGELFF.

This clonotype was found many times. V is TRBV3-1 and J is TRBJ1-5; D is unresolved. V lost 0 bases, J lost 7 bases, and 13 bases lay in between. This CDR3 is 15 amino acids long. The germline CDR1 and CDR2 sequences are LGHDT and YNNKEL (reference sequence). CDR3 amino acids: CASSQDVSGGQPQHF. In nucleotides, the CDR3 is TGTGCCAGCAGCCAAGATGTGTCAGGAGGACAGCCCCAGCATTTT.

This clonotype was recorded many times. The rearrangement joins TRBV5-1 to TRBJ2-2; the match to TRBD2 covers 9 bases. This CDR3 comprises 15 residues. Germline V gives CDR1 SGHRS, CDR2 YFSETQ. With V trimmed by 2 bases and J by 5 bases, 4 bases remained unmatched. CDR3 region: CASSFLAGETGELFF. The CDR3 region has the DNA TGCGCCAGCAGCTTTTTAGCGGGGGAAACCGGGGAGCTGTTTTTT. Full variable domain (outside the CDR3, taken from reference TRBV5-1 and TRBJ2-2): KAGVTQTPRYLIKTRGQQVTLSCSPISGHRSVSWYQQTPGQGLQFLFEYFSETQRNKGNFPGRFSGRQFSNSRSEMNVSTLELGDSALYLCASSFLAGETGELFFGEGSRLTVL.

This clonotype was counted a few times. The CDR3 nucleotides read TGCAGCGTTGAGGGACGGAACACTGAAGCTTTCTTT. Its protein product is CSVEGRNTEAFF. The V and J genes are TRBV29-1 and TRBJ1-1; D is possibly TRBD1 (5 bases). This CDR3 region has 12 residues. V shed 3 bases and J shed 1 base, with 6 bases lying between them. Germline V gene lookup returns CDR1 SQVTM and CDR2 ANQGSEA.

Worth noting for this clonotype: A much larger clonotype is one base distant, so this may be a read error. The J gene is TRBJ2-1, the V gene TRBV3-1; D may be TRBD1 (6 bases). There are 13 residues in the CDR3. Germline V gives CDR1 LGHDT, CDR2 YNNKEL (reference sequence). CDR3 sequence (DNA): TGTGCCAGCCGTCAGGACAGCCACAATGAGCAGCTCTTC. This codes for CASRQDSHNEQLF.

The rearrangement uses TRBV12-3 or TRBV12-4 and TRBJ2-1; TRBD2 matches 13 bases. After removal of 4 bases from V and 8 bases from J, the junction contained 14 bases not matched to a gene. This CDR3 spans 18 amino acids. In DNA form, the CDR3 reads TGTGCCAGCAGTTCCCGGCAGACTAGCGGGGGGCCCGAGGATGAGCAGTTCTTC. As protein: CASSSRQTSGGPEDEQFF.

This clonotype was seen repeatedly, ten times or more. In nucleotides, the CDR3 is TGCAGTGCTGGCCGACTAGCGCCTGCGGAGACCCAGTACTTC. Its translation: CSAGRLAPAETQYF. The chain joins TRBV20-1 to TRBJ2-5, with 8 bases matching TRBD2. CDR3 length equals 14 residues. The V segment lost 5 bases and the J segment 5 bases; nucleotides outside the gene matches: 10. Germline V lookup: CDR1 DFQATT, CDR2 SNEGSKA (reference sequence).

This clonotype was recorded many times. This sequence joins TRBV12-3 or TRBV12-4 and TRBJ2-1; 12 positions agree with TRBD2. This CDR3 has 15 amino acids. V trimming: 7 bases; J trimming: 3 bases; junction bases outside the gene matches: 4. CDR3 region: CASNLAGGHYNEQFF. The CDR3 DNA sequence: TGTGCCAGCAACCTAGCGGGGGGGCACTACAATGAGCAGTTCTTC.

Many counts were recorded for this clonotype. The V gene is TRBV9, the J gene TRBJ2-7; D unresolved. The germline CDR1 and CDR2 sequences are SGDLS and YYNGEE. Trimming took off 0 bases at V and 5 bases at J, with 12 bases between the two ends. The CDR3 extends over 14 amino acids. The CDR3: CASSVVPDHHEQYF. CDR3 DNA sequence: TGTGCCAGCAGCGTAGTCCCCGACCACCACGAGCAGTACTTC.

Points on this clonotype: Germline and junction disagree at one end, which may indicate a read error. The chain joins TRBV3-1 to TRBJ1-5; no definite D call. Germline loops: CDR1 LGHDT, CDR2 YNNKEL (reference sequence). The CDR3 contains 16 residues. CDR3 amino acids: CDSSQVPGIGNQPQHF. CDR3 in DNA: TGTGACAGCAGCCAAGTACCGGGAATTGGCAATCAGCCCCAGCATTTT.

This clonotype was seen ten or more times. The junction and the germline gene differ at one end; a read error may be behind it. DNA of the CDR3: TGCAGCGCTACGGGACAGGACTATCTTTACCCCTACGAGCAGTACTTC. This codes for CSATGQDYLYPYEQYF. The V call is TRBV20-1, the J call TRBJ2-7; 8 nucleotides align to TRBD1. CDR1 and CDR2 (germline): DFQATT, SNEGSKA (reference sequence). CDR3 length equals 16 residues.

This clonotype has a count of ten or more. The chain links TRBV18 to TRBJ2-1; the D gene is possibly TRBD2 (6 bases). The CDR3 covers 16 residues. V was clipped by 3 bases and J by 5 bases, with 17 bases between them. In germline, CDR1 is KGHSH, CDR2 LQKENI. The DNA for the CDR3 is TGTGCCAGCTCACCTCTTGTTGGCGGGGAACACAATGAGCAGTTCTTC. The encoded protein is CASSPLVGGEHNEQFF.